This section outlines one T cell receptor (beta chain) sequence together with its context. Its antigen is as yet unknown. The second PCR ran about 6 to 11 cycles with a sample-barcoded 5' primer and J-beta primers. Via MiXCR, TCRdb re-called the 5' RACE reads, giving one row per CDR3 protein. The repertoire consists of over 1,500,000 distinct CDR3 sequences, with roughly 49% occurring once and the leading ten covering roughly 2.1%. This sample is drawn from a study of blood T cells in healthy people across ages. From germline, CDR1 is DFQATT and CDR2 SNEGSKA (reference sequence). This CDR3 has 11 amino acids. V was clipped by 2 bases and J by 8 bases, with 9 bases between them. Overall study findings and caveats: In long-lived donors, naive CD4+ cell counts and diversity exceeded those of aged donors.

What was sequenced was blood. The chain uses TRBV20-1 and TRBJ1-2; no firm D call. This receptor was identified in a woman in her thirties or forties in good health. CDR3 nucleotide sequence: TGCAGTGCTAGATCAGGAAGCGGCTACACCTTC. It translates to CSARSGSGYTF.